The 32 T cell receptor beta chains reported below all come from one sample, sequenced in a study of cytomegalovirus exposure and HLA in healthy donors. 60 Vbeta and 13 Jbeta primers were used in PCR. Sequenced by immunoSEQ multiplex PCR; TCRdb stores in-frame clones only, minus some. The data contain around 150,000 clones, around 80% of them singletons. The material sequenced was PBMCs. Source of these receptors: a man aged 35-49 years in good health and CMV-seropositive.

The chain carries TRBV27 and TRBJ2-1; 8 positions agree with TRBD2. CDR3 length: 16 amino acids. Germline lookup yields CDR1 MNHEY and CDR2 SMNVEV (reference sequence). V dropped 5 bases and J dropped 0; count of bases not matched to a gene: 6. CDR3 DNA: TGTGCCAGCAGTCCACTACTAGCGGTCTCCTACAATGAGCAGTTCTTC. Protein sequence: CASSPLLAVSYNEQFF.

DNA for the CDR3: TGTGCCAGTAGTACACTAGCGGGAAACACAGATACGCAGTATTTT. Amino acids: CASSTLAGNTDTQYF. This chain uses TRBV19 with TRBJ2-3, with 10 nucleotides matching TRBD2. Germline V lookup: CDR1 LNHDA, CDR2 SQIVND (reference sequence). V shed 4 bases, J shed 2 bases, and the junction held 3 bases outside the gene matches. The CDR3 has 15 residues.

This clone turned up a few times. The rearrangement joins TRBV6-5 to TRBJ1-2; 7 positions agree with TRBD1. Trimming took 6 bases from V and 8 from J; bases not matched to a gene: 9. This CDR3 has 13 amino acids. The germline V gene encodes CDR1 MNHEY and CDR2 SVGAGI. CDR3 bases: TGTGCCAGCAGACCACAGGGGCTTAACGGCTACACCTTC. This codes for CASRPQGLNGYTF.

This clone was detected only a few times. The sample has other DNA sequences that encode this CDR3 too. The rearrangement joins TRBV2 to TRBJ2-7; 8 nucleotides agree with TRBD1. Trimming took 4 bases from V and 11 from J; bases not matched to a gene: 7. Germline V CDR1 and CDR2: SNHLY, FYNNEI. The CDR3 sequence is 12 residues long. Here the CDR3 DNA reads TGTGCCAGCAGTGGTGACAGGGGATTTAAGTACTTC. It codes for CASSGDRGFKYF. Filled out from reference TRBV2 and TRBJ2-7, the complete variable domain reads EPEVTQTPSHQVTQMGQEVILRCVPISNHLYFYWYRQILGQKVEFLVSFYNNEISEKSEIFDDQFSVERPDGSNFTLKIRSTKLEDSAMYFCASSGDRGFKYFGPGTRLTVT.

The genes are TRBV4-1 and TRBJ2-1; weak D call: TRBD2 (6 bases). The CDR3 is 16 residues long. V was pared by 0 bases and J by 8 bases, with 17 bases between. CDR1 is MGHRA and CDR2 is YSYEKL in the germline V gene. CDR3 nucleotide sequence: TGCGCCAGCAGCCAAGATATAGCGGCTTGGAAGGATGAGCAGTTCTTC. Residues: CASSQDIAAWKDEQFF.

The rearrangement links TRBV6-5 to TRBJ2-7, with unresolved D. Germline V gene data show CDR1 as MNHEY and CDR2 as SVGAGI. CDR3 size: 11 residues. V was clipped by 8 bases and J by 5 bases, with 10 bases between them. Here the CDR3 reads CASGVADEQYF. The CDR3 DNA is TGTGCCAGCGGTGTGGCGGACGAGCAGTACTTC.

This chain connects TRBV7-9 to TRBJ1-2, with D maybe TRBD1 (5 bases). V was cut by 5 bases and J by 6 bases, with 16 bases left in between. This CDR3 has 14 residues. From germline, CDR1 is SEHNR and CDR2 FQNEAQ (reference sequence). CDR3 loop: CASSHGAGNDGYTF. Here the CDR3 DNA reads TGTGCCAGCAGCCATGGGGCGGGGAACGATGGCTACACCTTC.

The genes are TRBV9 and TRBJ1-2, with a tentative D call TRBD1 (5 bases). The V and J ends lost 0 bases and 4 bases respectively, with 13 bases between them. This CDR3 has 15 residues. Germline V CDR1 and CDR2: SGDLS, YYNGEE. CDR3 nucleotides: TGTGCCAGCAGCGTAGGGGGCCACCCTAGCTATGGCTACACCTTC. Translation: CASSVGGHPSYGYTF.

V and J are TRBV6-5 and TRBJ2-7, with 7 positions matching TRBD1. This CDR3 is 13 amino acids long. CDR1 and CDR2 from the germline V gene are MNHEY and SVGAGI. Germline trimming cut 6 bases from V and 6 bases from J; bases unmatched to any gene: 8. Written as DNA, the CDR3 is TGTGCCAGCAGGCCAGGGGGAAGGTTCGAGCAGTACTTC. Its translation is CASRPGGRFEQYF.

The V and J genes are TRBV7-2 and TRBJ1-3; no clear D. This CDR3 has 16 residues. Germline V gene sequence: CDR1 SGHTA, CDR2 FQGNSA. The ends were cut back, 4 bases at V and 0 bases at J, with 13 bases in the middle. The CDR3 spells CASSWADNPSGNTIYF. The DNA of the CDR3 is TGTGCCAGCAGCTGGGCCGACAACCCCTCTGGAAACACCATATATTTT.

The rearrangement links TRBV5-4 to TRBJ1-1, with a tentative D call TRBD1 (5 bases). Deletions cut 0 bases from V and 3 bases from J, with 15 bases between. From germline, CDR1 is SGHNT and CDR2 YYREEE (reference sequence). The CDR3 totals 16 residues. CDR3 in amino acids: CASSLGGGSVDTEAFF. CDR3 DNA: TGTGCCAGCAGCTTGGGCGGGGGGTCGGTCGACACTGAAGCTTTCTTT.

The rearrangement joins TRBV7-3 to TRBJ2-5; 10 bases line up with TRBD2. CDR1 SGHTA and CDR2 FQGTGA come from the germline V gene. V lost 5 bases and J lost 5; bases outside the gene matches: 5. This CDR3 spans 14 amino acids. CDR3 sequence reads: CASSPGLAVETQYF. The CDR3 coding sequence is TGTGCCAGCAGCCCCGGACTAGCGGTGGAGACCCAGTACTTC.

V gene TRBV28 combines with J gene TRBJ1-4; perhaps TRBD1 as D (6 bases). The CDR3 is 15 amino acids. Between the trimmed V and J ends, which lost 10 bases and 7 bases, there was a span of 22 bases. Per the germline V gene, CDR1 is MDHEN and CDR2 is SYDVKM. The CDR3 is CATKPGKGVGEKLFF. The CDR3, as DNA: TGTGCCACCAAGCCCGGCAAGGGGGTGGGTGAAAAACTGTTTTTT. The full variable domain, with the rest looked up from reference TRBV28 and TRBJ1-4, is DVKVTQSSRYLVKRTGEKVFLECVQDMDHENMFWYRQDPGLGLRLIYFSYDVKMKEKGDIPEGYSVSREKKERFSLILESASTNQTSMYLCATKPGKGVGEKLFFGSGTQLSVL.

The chain recombines TRBV28 with TRBJ1-1; TRBD1 might be the D (6 bases). This CDR3 comprises 15 residues. V lost 6 bases to trimming and J lost 2 bases, with 16 bases between them. Germline V gene sequence: CDR1 MDHEN, CDR2 SYDVKM. This CDR3 reads CASRARGARNTEAFF. In DNA form, the CDR3 reads TGTGCCAGCAGGGCCAGGGGAGCCCGTAACACTGAAGCTTTCTTT.

This clone was detected a few times. CDR3 nucleotides: TGTGCCTGGAGCGGGAGGGTCACAGATACGCAGTATTTT. Translation gives CAWSGRVTDTQYF. The J gene is TRBJ2-3, the V gene TRBV30; TRBD2 matches 8 bases. V was pared by 3 bases and J by 2 bases, with 1 base of the junction left unmatched. From germline, CDR1 is GTSNPN and CDR2 SVGIG (reference sequence). The CDR3 consists of 13 residues.

The gene calls are TRBV2 and TRBJ2-7, with 7 bases that match TRBD1. The CDR3 is 14 amino acids. Looked up from germline, CDR1 is SNHLY and CDR2 is FYNNEI. V shed 6 bases, J shed 1 base, and the junction held 6 bases outside the gene matches. The CDR3 loop is CASRFGQESYEQYF. CDR3 sequence (DNA): TGTGCCAGCAGATTTGGACAGGAATCCTACGAGCAGTACTTC.

The table lists this clone with a few counts. This chain connects TRBV29-1 to TRBJ2-3, with no clear D. The CDR3 has 10 amino acids. CDR1 SQVTM and CDR2 ANQGSEA come from the germline V gene. The chain's CDR3 is CTTSTDTQYF. CDR3 DNA: TGCACCACTTCCACAGATACGCAGTATTTT.

The V call is TRBV27, the J call TRBJ2-3; TRBD2 matches at 10 bases. Trimming took 6 bases from V and 4 from J; bases not matched to a gene: 7. Germline V gives CDR1 MNHEY, CDR2 SMNVEV (reference sequence). This CDR3 comprises 15 residues. CDR3 amino acids: CASSASGRGADTQYF. The CDR3 DNA is TGTGCCAGCAGCGCTAGCGGGAGAGGCGCAGATACGCAGTATTTT.

A single count supports this clone. This chain links TRBV7-9 with TRBJ2-1, with 11 bases lining up with TRBD2. The CDR3 sequence is 16 residues long. Germline V gives CDR1 SEHNR, CDR2 FQNEAQ (reference sequence). Unmatched junction bases numbered 12, after V lost 5 bases and J lost 9 bases. The CDR3 is CASSQDISSGRIEQFF. The CDR3 region has the DNA TGTGCCAGCAGCCAAGACATTTCTAGCGGGAGGATTGAGCAGTTCTTC.

There are a few counts of this clone. The sample holds other DNA sequences that translate to the same CDR3. V gene TRBV7-3 combines with J gene TRBJ2-5; D possibly corresponds to TRBD2 (6 bases). The CDR3 loop spans 13 amino acids. V was trimmed by 3 bases and J by 5 bases, leaving 10 bases between them. Germline V lookup: CDR1 SGHTA, CDR2 FQGTGA. CDR3 DNA sequence: TGTGCCAGCAGCTTTACCGGAGGGGAGACCCAGTACTTC. It is translated as CASSFTGGETQYF.

The V and J genes are TRBV18 and TRBJ1-1; no reliable D call. V lost 3 bases and J 0 bases, leaving 17 bases between the germline ends. CDR1 is KGHSH and CDR2 is LQKENI in the germline V gene. The CDR3 sequence is 17 residues long. Here the CDR3 reads CASSPVVEVVMNTEAFF. The CDR3 DNA reads as TGTGCCAGCTCACCCGTCGTGGAGGTAGTCATGAACACTGAAGCTTTCTTT.

This clone showed up just a few times. V is TRBV5-6 and J is TRBJ2-5, with TRBD1 matching over 12 bases. V was clipped by 3 bases and J by 5 bases; unmatched bases: 14. The germline V gene has CDR1 SGHDT and CDR2 YYEEEE. This CDR3 has 18 amino acids. For the CDR3, the DNA is TGTGCCAGCAGCTCGAGGAGGGACAGGGGGCGACGAGGGGAGACCCAGTACTTC. Translation gives CASSSRRDRGRRGETQYF.

This clone was observed a handful of times. This rearrangement joins TRBV7-9 to TRBJ1-2; D gene ambiguous. Trimming shortened V by 4 bases and J by 1 base, and 10 bases separated the two germline ends. This CDR3 contains 14 residues. CDR1 SEHNR and CDR2 FQNEAQ come from the germline V gene (reference sequence). CDR3 loop: CASSSPKYNYGYTF. The CDR3 DNA reads TGTGCCAGCAGCTCCCCTAAGTATAACTATGGCTACACCTTC.

As to this clone: Other nucleotide sequences from this sample produce the same CDR3. V and J are TRBV7-3 and TRBJ2-5; 8 nucleotides align to TRBD2. Germline lookup yields CDR1 SGHTA and CDR2 FQGTGA. V shed 3 bases and J 5 bases; nucleotides not matched to a gene: 2. The CDR3 is 13 amino acids. CDR3 in amino acids: CASSFTGGETQYF. The CDR3 region has the DNA TGTGCCAGCAGCTTTACGGGAGGGGAGACCCAGTACTTC.

V gene TRBV7-3 combines with J gene TRBJ1-1; D not certain. Trimming left V 1 base short and J 2 bases short, with 11 bases between. Germline values: CDR1 SGHTA, CDR2 FQGTGA. The CDR3 has 15 residues. CDR3 amino acids: CASSLKGGLNTEAFF. In nucleotides, the CDR3 is TGTGCCAGCAGCTTAAAAGGCGGACTAAACACTGAAGCTTTCTTT.

A single count supports this clone. The chain is built from TRBV2 and TRBJ2-5; no firm D call. The germline V gene has CDR1 SNHLY and CDR2 FYNNEI. The CDR3 length is 14 residues. The ends were cut back, 7 bases at V and 1 base at J, with 13 bases in the middle. CDR3: CASNSISPQETQYF. The CDR3 region has the DNA TGTGCCAGCAACTCGATTTCCCCCCAAGAGACCCAGTACTTC.

V usage is TRBV7-6 and J usage is TRBJ1-2; TRBD1 aligns across 8 bases. Losses at the gene ends were 3 bases for V and 8 bases for J; bases not matched to a gene: 8. Germline-derived CDR1 and CDR2 are SGHVS and FNYEAQ. This CDR3 comprises 14 residues. CDR3: CASSLEDSGGGYTF. The CDR3 DNA reads TGTGCCAGCAGCTTGGAGGACTCAGGGGGCGGCTACACCTTC.

As concerns this clone: Other DNA sequences within the sample encode an identical CDR3. The genes are TRBV18 and TRBJ2-1; possible D gene TRBD1, 6 bases. The CDR3 spans 13 residues. Germline loops: CDR1 KGHSH, CDR2 LQKENI. Trimming removed 5 bases at V and 7 bases at J, with 12 bases between. CDR3 nucleotides: TGTGCCAGCTCATCCGGGCAGGGGAATGAGCAGTTCTTC. It encodes CASSSGQGNEQFF.

This clone was recorded only once. The chain links TRBV6-5 to TRBJ2-3, with D maybe TRBD2 (6 bases). This CDR3 has 15 amino acids. From germline, CDR1 is MNHEY and CDR2 SVGAGI. V lost 2 bases, J lost 2 bases, and 11 bases lay in between. The CDR3 DNA is TGTGCCAGCAGTTACACCGGGACTTTCACAGATACGCAGTATTTT. Translated, it gives CASSYTGTFTDTQYF.

The J gene is TRBJ2-1, the V gene TRBV7-8, with a possible D match to TRBD1 (6 bases). V lost 1 base and J lost 5, with 12 bases in between. This CDR3 contains 15 residues. The germline gives CDR1 SGHVS, CDR2 FQNEAQ. In nucleotides, the CDR3 is TGTGCCAGCAGCTTAGGTCAGGGGTTCGACAATGAGCAGTTCTTC. Its protein is CASSLGQGFDNEQFF. Combining the CDR3 with reference TRBV7-8 and TRBJ2-1 gives the whole variable domain GAGVSQSPRYKVAKRGQDVALRCDPISGHVSLFWYQQALGQGPEFLTYFQNEAQLDKSGLPSDRFFAERPEGSVSTLKIQRTQQEDSAVYLCASSLGQGFDNEQFFGPGTRLTVL.

This clone was seen more than once but under ten times. The chain combines TRBV5-1 with TRBJ2-7; D not certain. Germline V gene sequence: CDR1 SGHRS, CDR2 YFSETQ. V lost 3 bases to trimming and J lost 2 bases, with 15 bases between them. The CDR3 has 15 amino acids. Here the CDR3 DNA reads TGCGCCAGCAGCTGGGCCGGCAGGCCGACCTACGAGCAGTACTTC. Its translation: CASSWAGRPTYEQYF. The full variable domain, with the rest looked up from reference TRBV5-1 and TRBJ2-7, is KAGVTQTPRYLIKTRGQQVTLSCSPISGHRSVSWYQQTPGQGLQFLFEYFSETQRNKGNFPGRFSGRQFSNSRSEMNVSTLELGDSALYLCASSWAGRPTYEQYFGPGTRLTVT.

V and J are TRBV28 and TRBJ2-3, with D possibly being TRBD1 (5 bases). The germline gives CDR1 MDHEN, CDR2 SYDVKM. This CDR3 spans 16 amino acids. Trimming removed 6 bases from V and 0 bases from J, with 16 bases in between. The CDR3 spells CASRNRKFSSTDTQYF. The CDR3 coding sequence is TGTGCCAGCAGAAACAGGAAATTCTCTAGCACAGATACGCAGTATTTT. The whole variable domain, remainder taken from reference TRBV28 and TRBJ2-3, is DVKVTQSSRYLVKRTGEKVFLECVQDMDHENMFWYRQDPGLGLRLIYFSYDVKMKEKGDIPEGYSVSREKKERFSLILESASTNQTSMYLCASRNRKFSSTDTQYFGPGTRLTVL.